The rows below give T cell receptor beta chains drawn from one sample of a study of blood T cell repertoires in COVID-19. Repertoires were generated with immunoSEQ multiplex PCR, while TCRdb's copy carries only in-frame clones and drops some. In the table there are almost 100,000 clones, roughly 86% of which are singletons. Sequencing was done on a sample of peripheral blood. The receptors were gathered from a man aged 45-65 years with acute or convalescent COVID-19. Each CDR3 is given with its conserved first and last residue. D genes are given only for firm matches. Expanded clones get a size class; other rows say once, few or many, or leave the size out.

TRBD2 TRBJ2-7 . TRBV27 CASRGTSGYEQYF TGTGCCAGCAGGGGGACTAGCGGTTACGAGCAGTACTTC
. TRBJ2-4 . TRBV27 CASSLSGPPRGNIQYF TGTGCCAGCAGTTTATCTGGCCCTCCCCGGGGAAACATTCAGTACTTC
TRBD1 TRBJ2-1 . TRBV7-8 CASSSGDRGRNEQFF TGTGCCAGCAGCTCTGGAGACAGGGGCCGAAATGAGCAGTTCTTC
TRBD2 TRBJ2-2 . TRBV15 CATSRDGGSLGELFF TGTGCCACCAGCAGAGACGGGGGGTCCCTCGGGGAGCTGTTTTTT
. TRBJ1-2 . TRBV6-5 CASSTFNYGYTF TGTGCCAGCAGCACATTTAACTATGGCTACACCTTC
. TRBJ2-1 . TRBV7-6 CASSFGELVSHYNEQFF TGTGCCAGCAGCTTTGGAGAGCTCGTCAGCCACTACAATGAGCAGTTCTTC
. TRBJ2-1 . TRBV6-5 CASSTTSDPNEQFF TGTGCCAGCAGTACTACAAGCGACCCCAATGAGCAGTTCTTC
. TRBJ2-1 few TRBV3-1/TRBV3-2 CASSRTGGGVYNEQFF TGTGCCAGCAGCCGGACAGGTGGAGGGGTGTACAATGAGCAGTTCTTC
TRBD2 TRBJ2-7 . TRBV2 CASSARTSGRAALRTEQYF TGTGCCAGCAGTGCCCGGACTAGCGGGAGGGCCGCCCTAAGAACCGAGCAGTACTTC
. TRBJ1-2 . TRBV12-3/TRBV12-4 CASFGGEGYTF TGTGCCAGCTTTGGAGGGGAGGGCTACACCTTC
TRBD2 TRBJ2-3 . TRBV11-2 CASSLLAGGRDTQYF TGTGCCAGCAGCTTGTTAGCGGGAGGGAGAGATACGCAGTATTTT
. TRBJ2-1 . TRBV7-9 CASSFGRVSNEQFF TGTGCCAGCAGCTTCGGCAGGGTTAGCAATGAGCAGTTCTTC
TRBD2 TRBJ2-4 . TRBV6-1 CASSDGTSGFPNQYF TGTGCCAGCAGTGACGGGACTAGCGGTTTTCCAAATCAGTACTTC
. TRBJ2-1 . TRBV4-2 CASSQAGTSSSNEQFF TGTGCCAGCAGCCAGGCGGGAACGAGTTCGAGCAATGAGCAGTTCTTC
. TRBJ2-1 . TRBV6-1 CASSAKYTGTPNEQFF TGTGCCAGCAGTGCAAAGTATACCGGGACTCCCAATGAGCAGTTCTTC
. TRBJ1-2 few TRBV19 CASSIRIHEGRTTNYGYTF TGTGCCAGTAGTATTAGAATCCATGAGGGTCGAACGACTAACTATGGCTACACCTTC
. TRBJ2-1 . TRBV6-5 CASSSARYNEQFF TGTGCCAGCAGCAGTGCCAGGTACAATGAGCAGTTCTTC
TRBD2 TRBJ2-3 . TRBV7-9 CASSLRASGGTDTQYF TGTGCCAGCAGCTTAAGGGCTAGCGGCGGCACAGATACGCAGTATTTT
. TRBJ1-4 . TRBV21-1 CASSATPPRDRREKLFF TGTGCCAGCAGCGCCACACCTCCCCGGGACAGGCGGGAAAAACTGTTTTTT
TRBD2 TRBJ2-3 once TRBV5-1 CASSLLAGDGNTQYF TGCGCCAGCAGCCTTCTAGCGGGAGACGGGAATACGCAGTATTTT
. TRBJ2-5 . TRBV21-1 CASSKVIGPTGKTQYF TGTGCCAGCAGCAAAGTAATAGGGCCTACAGGCAAGACCCAGTACTTC
. TRBJ1-2 . TRBV21-1 CASSIPSTGAHGYTF TGTGCCAGCAGCATCCCGTCTACAGGGGCGCATGGCTACACCTTC
TRBD1 TRBJ2-1 . TRBV7-8 CASSLSKITGGGTYNEQFF TGTGCCAGCAGCCTTTCCAAAATTACAGGGGGCGGAACCTACAATGAGCAGTTCTTC
TRBD2 TRBJ2-2 . TRBV5-1 CASSPTTSGKTGELFF TGCGCCAGCAGCCCTACGACTAGCGGGAAGACCGGGGAGCTGTTTTTT
TRBD1 TRBJ2-4 . TRBV5-1 CASSSGTGNRNIQYF TGCGCCAGCAGCTCCGGGACAGGGAATAGAAACATTCAGTACTTC
TRBD2 TRBJ2-5 . TRBV24-1 CAVGGRAQETQYF TGTGCCGTGGGCGGGAGGGCCCAAGAGACCCAGTACTTC